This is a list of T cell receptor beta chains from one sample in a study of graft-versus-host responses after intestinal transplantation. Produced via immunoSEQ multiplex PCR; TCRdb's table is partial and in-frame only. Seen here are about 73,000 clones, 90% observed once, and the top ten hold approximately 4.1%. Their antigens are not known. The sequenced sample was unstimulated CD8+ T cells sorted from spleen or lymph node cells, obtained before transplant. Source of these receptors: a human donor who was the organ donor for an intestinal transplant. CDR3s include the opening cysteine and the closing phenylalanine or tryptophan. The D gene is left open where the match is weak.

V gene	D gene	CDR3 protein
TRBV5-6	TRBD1	CASSLQGAPSYNEQFF
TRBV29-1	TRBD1	CSAQGAGNIQYF
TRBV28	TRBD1	CASSFGTGGTGELFF
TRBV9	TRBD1	CASSVGDRTLDYTF
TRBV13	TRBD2	CASSLGLAGESQETQYF
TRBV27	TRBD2	CASSTGLAGRPETQYF
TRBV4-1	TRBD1	CASSQVVRDRANYGYTF
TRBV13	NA	CASSLEGSAISSYNEQFF
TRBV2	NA	CASSGGQFESTNEKLFF
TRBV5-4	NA	CASSLHPGEYNEQFF
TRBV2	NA	CASSELGGTYNEQFF
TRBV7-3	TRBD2	CASSLRAGTYNEQFF
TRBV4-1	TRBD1	CASSQAVTGGVDGYTF
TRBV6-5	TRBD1	CASSLNRGAYNEQFF
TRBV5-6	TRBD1	CASTDTGVGATTNEKLFF
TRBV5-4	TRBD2	CASSLTSGGEDTQYF
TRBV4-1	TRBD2	CASSQVQGLAGGRSYNEQFF
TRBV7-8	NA	CASSPTMVERGFSNQPQHF
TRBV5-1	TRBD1	CASSPVDRGLIETQYF
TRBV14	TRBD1	CASSLGQGAKNIQYF
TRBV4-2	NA	CASSPGGQLANYGYTF
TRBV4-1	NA	CASSQAWLSQNYGYTF
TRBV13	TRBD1	CASSWTDRVETQYF
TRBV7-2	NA	CASSSSGDMNTEAFF
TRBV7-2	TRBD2	CASSRTSGGFNEQFF
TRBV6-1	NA	CASSELTSFWTDTQYF
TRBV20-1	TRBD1	CSAMTGAEAFF
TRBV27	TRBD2	CASSFLPDPPGLAGSTDTQYF
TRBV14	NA	CASSQEDWAEAFF
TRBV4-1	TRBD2	CASSQDHVAGGRNEQFF
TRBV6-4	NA	CASRQLGGGGNQPQHF
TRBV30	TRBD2	CAWSVGLAGGEDTQYF
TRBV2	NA	CASREAGYTF
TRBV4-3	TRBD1	CASSQVGTGGRTEAFF
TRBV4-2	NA	CASSLGWTEDTEAFF
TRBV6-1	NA	CASRRDSNSGNTIYF
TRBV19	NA	CASSMTGEIATNEKLFF
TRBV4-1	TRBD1	CASSQDSVQGVRNEQFF
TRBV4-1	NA	CASSHIPLRGGGSNTGELFF
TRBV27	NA	CASSPPTPSGLQQTQYF
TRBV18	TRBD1	CASSPLYGGGTDEKLFF
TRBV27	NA	CASWTANEETQYF
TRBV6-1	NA	CASSEEGEYSPLHF
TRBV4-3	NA	CASSQVEGRYGYTF
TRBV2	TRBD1	CASGNLSGQGVIGNQPQHF
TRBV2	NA	CASIGQATDTQYF
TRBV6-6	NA	CASNGGVASGNTIYF
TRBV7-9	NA	CASSSGTRDTQYF
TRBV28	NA	CASIPFLVVGTYGYTF
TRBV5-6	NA	CASSPQGSGANVLTF